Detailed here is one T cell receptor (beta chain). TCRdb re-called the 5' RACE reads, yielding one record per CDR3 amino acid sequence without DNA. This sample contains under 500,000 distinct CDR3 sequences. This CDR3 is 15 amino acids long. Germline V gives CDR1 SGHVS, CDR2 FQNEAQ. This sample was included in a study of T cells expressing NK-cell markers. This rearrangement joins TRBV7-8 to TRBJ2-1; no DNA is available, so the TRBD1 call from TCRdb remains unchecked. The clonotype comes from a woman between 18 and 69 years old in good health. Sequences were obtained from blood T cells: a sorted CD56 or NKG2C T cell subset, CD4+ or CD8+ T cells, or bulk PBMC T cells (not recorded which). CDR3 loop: CASSYRQVPYNEQFF.